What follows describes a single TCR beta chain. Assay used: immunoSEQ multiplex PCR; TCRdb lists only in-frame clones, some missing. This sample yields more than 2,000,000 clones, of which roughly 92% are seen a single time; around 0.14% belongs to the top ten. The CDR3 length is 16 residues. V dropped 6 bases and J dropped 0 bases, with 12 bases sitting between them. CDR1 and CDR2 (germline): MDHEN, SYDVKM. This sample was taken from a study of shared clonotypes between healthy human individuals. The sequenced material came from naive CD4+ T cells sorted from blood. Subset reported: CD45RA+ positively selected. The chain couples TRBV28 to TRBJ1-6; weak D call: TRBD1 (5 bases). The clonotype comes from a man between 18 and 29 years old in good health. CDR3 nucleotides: TGTGCCAGCAGCCGAACAGGAAGCTCCTATAATTCACCCCTCCACTTT. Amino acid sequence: CASSRTGSSYNSPLHF. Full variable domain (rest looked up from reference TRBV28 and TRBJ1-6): DVKVTQSSRYLVKRTGEKVFLECVQDMDHENMFWYRQDPGLGLRLIYFSYDVKMKEKGDIPEGYSVSREKKERFSLILESASTNQTSMYLCASSRTGSSYNSPLHFGNGTRLTVT.